This T cell receptor beta chain originates from a study of cytomegalovirus exposure and HLA in healthy donors. The study's findings and limits: Some V segments (TRBV6-2 and TRBV6-3 among them) were excluded as indistinguishable. Investigators reported about 160 TCR beta chains as tied to cytomegalovirus. Analyses of presence and absence presupposed an approximately uniform sequencing depth across donors. Compared with the roughly 700-donor mean, an Asian-associated ancestry cluster reportedly had fewer N-insertions, according to a later analysis.

Primers: 60 Vbeta forward and 13 Jbeta reverse. Assay: immunoSEQ multiplex PCR; the TCRdb copy retains only in-frame clones and omits some. Here the sample spans about 150,000 clones, 75% to 90% being singletons. This clone was counted many times. What it recognizes is unknown. The V gene end was trimmed by 0 bases and the J gene end by 11 bases; junction bases not matched to a gene: 6. Looked up from germline, CDR1 is SGHDT and CDR2 is YYEEEE. The CDR3 has 14 amino acids. The sample taken for sequencing was PBMCs. The clonotype comes from a woman aged 25 to 39 in good health and CMV-seronegative. The chain carries TRBV5-6 and TRBJ1-1; 11 bases match TRBD1. The DNA for the CDR3 is TGTGCCAGCAGCTTGGGGACAGGGGGCGCGACGGCTTTCTTT. Protein: CASSLGTGGATAFF. Based on the CDR3 plus reference TRBV5-6 and TRBJ1-1, the full variable domain is DAGVTQSPTHLIKTRGQQVTLRCSPKSGHDTVSWYQQALGQGPQFIFQYYEEEERQRGNFPDRFSGHQFPNYSSELNVNALLLGDSALYLCASSLGTGGATAFFGQGTRLTVV.